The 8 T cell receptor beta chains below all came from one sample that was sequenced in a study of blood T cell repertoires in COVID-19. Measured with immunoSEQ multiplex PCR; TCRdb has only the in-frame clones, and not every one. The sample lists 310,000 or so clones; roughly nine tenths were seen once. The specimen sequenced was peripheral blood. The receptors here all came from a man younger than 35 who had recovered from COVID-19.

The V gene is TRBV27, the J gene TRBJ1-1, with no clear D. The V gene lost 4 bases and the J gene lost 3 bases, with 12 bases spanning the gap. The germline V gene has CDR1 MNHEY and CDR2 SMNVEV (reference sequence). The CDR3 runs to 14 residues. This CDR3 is CASSWAGIHTEAFF. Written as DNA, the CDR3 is TGTGCCAGCAGTTGGGCCGGGATCCACACTGAAGCTTTCTTT.

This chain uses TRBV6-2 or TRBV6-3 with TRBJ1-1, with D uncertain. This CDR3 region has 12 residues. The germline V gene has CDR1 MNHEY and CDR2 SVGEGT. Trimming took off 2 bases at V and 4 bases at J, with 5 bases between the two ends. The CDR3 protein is CASSYPSTEAFF. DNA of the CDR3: TGTGCCAGCAGTTACCCGTCCACTGAAGCTTTCTTT.

The CDR3 region is CASSLFAMESGEKLFF. CDR3 sequence (DNA): TGTGCCAGCAGCTTATTTGCGATGGAGTCTGGGGAAAAACTGTTTTTT. The rearrangement uses TRBV7-2 and TRBJ1-4, with unresolved D. The CDR3 has 16 residues. The germline V gene has CDR1 SGHTA and CDR2 FQGNSA. Trimming removed 2 bases from V and 8 bases from J, with 18 bases in between.

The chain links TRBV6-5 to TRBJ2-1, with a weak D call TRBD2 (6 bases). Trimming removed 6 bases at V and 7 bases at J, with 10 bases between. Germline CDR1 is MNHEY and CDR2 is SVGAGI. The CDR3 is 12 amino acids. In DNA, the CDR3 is TGTGCCAGCAGGGACTATATTAATGAGCAGTTCTTC. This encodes CASRDYINEQFF.

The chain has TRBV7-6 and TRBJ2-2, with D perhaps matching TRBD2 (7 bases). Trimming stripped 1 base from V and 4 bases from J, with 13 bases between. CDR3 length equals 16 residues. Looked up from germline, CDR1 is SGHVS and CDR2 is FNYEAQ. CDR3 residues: CASSLGTRGGTGELFF. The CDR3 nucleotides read TGTGCCAGCAGCTTAGGAACTAGGGGGGGCACCGGGGAGCTGTTTTTT.

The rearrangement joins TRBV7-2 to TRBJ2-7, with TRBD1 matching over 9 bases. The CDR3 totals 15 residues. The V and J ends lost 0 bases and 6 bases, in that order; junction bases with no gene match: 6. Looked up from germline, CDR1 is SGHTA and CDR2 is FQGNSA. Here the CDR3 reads CASSLATGTGLEQYF. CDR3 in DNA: TGTGCCAGCAGCTTAGCTACGGGGACAGGGCTCGAGCAGTACTTC.

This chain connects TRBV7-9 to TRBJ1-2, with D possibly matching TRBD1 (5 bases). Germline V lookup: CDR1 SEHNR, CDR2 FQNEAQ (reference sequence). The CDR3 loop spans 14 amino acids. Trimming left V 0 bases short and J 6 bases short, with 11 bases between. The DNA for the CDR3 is TGTGCCAGCAGCTTAGCTGGGGCGGGGGATGGCTACACCTTC. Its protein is CASSLAGAGDGYTF.

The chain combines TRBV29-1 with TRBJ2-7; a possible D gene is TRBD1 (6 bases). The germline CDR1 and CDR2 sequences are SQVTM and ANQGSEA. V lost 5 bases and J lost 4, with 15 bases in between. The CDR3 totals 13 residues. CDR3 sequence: CSVWTYQGYEQYF. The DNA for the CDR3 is TGCAGCGTTTGGACCTATCAGGGGTACGAGCAGTACTTC.